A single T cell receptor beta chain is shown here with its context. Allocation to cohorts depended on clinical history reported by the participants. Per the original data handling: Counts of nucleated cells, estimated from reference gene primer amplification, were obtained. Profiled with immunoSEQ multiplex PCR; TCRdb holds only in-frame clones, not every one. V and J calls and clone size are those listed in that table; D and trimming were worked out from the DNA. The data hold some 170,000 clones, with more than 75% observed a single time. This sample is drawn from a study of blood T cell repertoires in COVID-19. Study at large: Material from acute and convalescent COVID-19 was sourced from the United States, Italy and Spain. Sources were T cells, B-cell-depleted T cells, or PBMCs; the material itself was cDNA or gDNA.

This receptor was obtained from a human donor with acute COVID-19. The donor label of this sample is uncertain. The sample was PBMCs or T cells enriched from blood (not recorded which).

CDR3: CASSLVLAGGPTDEQFF. CDR3 DNA sequence: TGTGCCAGCAGCTTAGTACTAGCGGGGGGGCCGACTGATGAGCAGTTCTTC. The rearrangement joins TRBV7-2 to TRBJ2-1; 13 positions agree with TRBD2. CDR3 length: 17 residues. J was trimmed by 8 bases and V by 1 base; bases with no gene match: 8. Germline V gene data show CDR1 as SGHTA and CDR2 as FQGNSA. The variable domain in full, completed from reference TRBV7-2 and TRBJ2-1, reads GAGVSQSPSNKVTEKGKDVELRCDPISGHTALYWYRQSLGQGLEFLIYFQGNSAPDKSGLPSDRFSAERTGGSVSTLTIQRTQQEDSAVYLCASSLVLAGGPTDEQFFGPGTRLTVL.